The clone carrying this TCR beta chain was detected a few times. Antigen unknown. V lost 6 bases, J lost 9 bases, and 7 bases stayed unmatched. This CDR3 spans 14 amino acids. Germline V gene lookup returns CDR1 DFQATT and CDR2 SNEGSKA (reference sequence). TCRdb analysed the RACE reads with MiXCR anew, one entry per CDR3 protein. The sample lists some 190,000 distinct CDR3 sequences, 20% to 25% seen once, with 6.7% in the top ten. The sample's time point: patch test 1, 2 weeks after DPC sensitization. Indicated treatment: therapeutic diphenylcyclopropenone sensitization with weekly scalp DPC. The data were taken from a study of human T cells and chemical hapten exposure. The wider study: TCR yields per sample varied, mainly owing to small pooled library volume differences. Notes on the study in general: TCRs above 1 in 1000 frequency stayed constant with DPC sensitization. In comparison with controls, expanded TCRs gave rise to a significantly larger number of large CDR3 similarity clusters.

This TCR came from a woman aged 45 to 65 with alopecia areata. Some clones in this sample may be carry-over from other donors' samples. Specimen: whole blood, collected in connection with sensitization to the hapten diphenylcyclopropenone (DPC). The chain recombines TRBV20-1 with TRBJ2-1; 14 positions match TRBD2. The DNA for the CDR3 is TGCAGTGCCCACGGGACTAGCGGGAGACTTGAGCAGTTCTTC. Protein: CSAHGTSGRLEQFF.